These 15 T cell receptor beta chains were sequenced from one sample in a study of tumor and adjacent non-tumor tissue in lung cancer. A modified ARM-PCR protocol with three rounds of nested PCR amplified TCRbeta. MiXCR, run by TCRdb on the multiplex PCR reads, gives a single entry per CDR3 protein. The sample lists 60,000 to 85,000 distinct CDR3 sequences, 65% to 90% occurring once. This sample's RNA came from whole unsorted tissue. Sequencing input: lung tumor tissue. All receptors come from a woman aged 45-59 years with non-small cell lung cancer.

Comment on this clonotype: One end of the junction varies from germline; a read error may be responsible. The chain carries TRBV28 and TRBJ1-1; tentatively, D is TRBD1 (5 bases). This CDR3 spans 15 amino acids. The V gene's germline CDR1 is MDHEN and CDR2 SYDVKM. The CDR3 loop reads CGSSPMGRKNTEAFF. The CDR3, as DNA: TGTGGCAGCAGCCCGATGGGACGGAAGAACACTGAAGCTTTCTTT.

This chain's CDR3 is CSARRIERPPYEQYF. The CDR3 coding sequence is TGCAGTGCTAGAAGAATAGAGCGACCCCCCTACGAGCAGTACTTC. This chain joins TRBV20-1 and TRBJ2-7; D uncertain. The germline gives CDR1 DFQATT, CDR2 SNEGSKA (reference sequence). This CDR3 spans 15 amino acids. Trimming removed 2 bases at V and 2 bases at J, with 16 bases between.

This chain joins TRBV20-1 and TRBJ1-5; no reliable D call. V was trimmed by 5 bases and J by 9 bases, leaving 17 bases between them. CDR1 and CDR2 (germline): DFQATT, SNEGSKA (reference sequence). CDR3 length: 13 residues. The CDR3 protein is CSAARWNVLPQHF. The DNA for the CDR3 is TGCAGTGCTGCGAGATGGAACGTTTTGCCCCAGCATTTT.

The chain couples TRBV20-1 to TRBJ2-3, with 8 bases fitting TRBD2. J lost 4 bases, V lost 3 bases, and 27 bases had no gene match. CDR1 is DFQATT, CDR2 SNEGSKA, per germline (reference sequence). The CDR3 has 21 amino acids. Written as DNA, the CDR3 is TGCAGTGCTAGTTCCCGACGGGGGGCGGTAGCGGGAATGACTAGCTCAGATACGCAGTATTTT. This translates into CSASSRRGAVAGMTSSDTQYF.

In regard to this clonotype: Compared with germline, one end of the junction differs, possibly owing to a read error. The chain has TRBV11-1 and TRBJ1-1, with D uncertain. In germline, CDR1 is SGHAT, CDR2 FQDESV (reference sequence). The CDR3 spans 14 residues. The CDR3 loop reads CGSCLKELNTEAFF. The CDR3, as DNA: TGTGGCAGCTGCTTGAAGGAGTTGAACACTGAAGCTTTCTTT.

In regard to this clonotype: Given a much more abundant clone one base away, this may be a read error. The chain's CDR3 is CASSLTGSRFEQHF. The CDR3 nucleotides read TGCGCCAGCAGCTTGACTGGGAGTCGGTTCGAGCAGCACTTC. V gene TRBV5-1 combines with J gene TRBJ2-7; D may be TRBD2 (5 bases). The germline CDR1 and CDR2 sequences are SGHRS and YFSETQ. The CDR3 consists of 14 residues.

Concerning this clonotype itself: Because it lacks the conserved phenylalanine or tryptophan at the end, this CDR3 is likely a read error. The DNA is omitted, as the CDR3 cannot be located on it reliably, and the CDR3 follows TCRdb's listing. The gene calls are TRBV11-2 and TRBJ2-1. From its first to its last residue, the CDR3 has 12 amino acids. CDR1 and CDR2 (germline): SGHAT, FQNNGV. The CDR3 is CASSPSGYEHFY.

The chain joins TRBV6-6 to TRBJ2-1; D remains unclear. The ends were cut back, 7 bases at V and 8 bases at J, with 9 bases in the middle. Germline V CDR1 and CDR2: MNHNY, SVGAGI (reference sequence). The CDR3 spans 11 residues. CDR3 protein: CASTYMDEQFF. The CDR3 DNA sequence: TGTGCCAGCACTTATATGGATGAGCAGTTCTTC.

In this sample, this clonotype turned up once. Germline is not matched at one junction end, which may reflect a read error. The CDR3 region is CGASIGGTLGKLFF. CDR3 in DNA: TGCGGTGCATCGATAGGGGGAACTTTAGGAAAACTGTTTTTT. This chain joins TRBV20-1 and TRBJ1-4; possible D gene TRBD1, 6 bases. The CDR3 is 14 amino acids. The germline V gene encodes CDR1 DFQATT and CDR2 SNEGSKA (reference sequence).

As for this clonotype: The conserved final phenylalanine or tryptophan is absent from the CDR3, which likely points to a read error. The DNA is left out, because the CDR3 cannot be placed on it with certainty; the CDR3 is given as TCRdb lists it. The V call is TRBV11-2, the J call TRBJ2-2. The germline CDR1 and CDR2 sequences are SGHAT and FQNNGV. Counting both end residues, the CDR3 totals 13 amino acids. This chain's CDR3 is CVSSLVRFGELYL.

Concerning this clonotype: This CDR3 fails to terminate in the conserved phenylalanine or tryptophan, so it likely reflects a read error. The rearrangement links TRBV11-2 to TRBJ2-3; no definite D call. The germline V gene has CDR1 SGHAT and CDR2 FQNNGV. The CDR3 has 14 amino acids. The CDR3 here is CVCSPSLSTDTQYY. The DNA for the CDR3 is TGTGTCTGCAGCCCGTCGCTGTCCACAGATACGCAGTATTAT.

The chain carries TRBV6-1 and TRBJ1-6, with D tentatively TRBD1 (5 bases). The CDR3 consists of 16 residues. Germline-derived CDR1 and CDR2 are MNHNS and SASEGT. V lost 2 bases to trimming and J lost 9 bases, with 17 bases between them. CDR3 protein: CASSETVRAGCSPLHF. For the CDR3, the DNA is TGTGCCAGCAGTGAAACGGTGAGGGCAGGGTGTTCACCCCTCCACTTT.

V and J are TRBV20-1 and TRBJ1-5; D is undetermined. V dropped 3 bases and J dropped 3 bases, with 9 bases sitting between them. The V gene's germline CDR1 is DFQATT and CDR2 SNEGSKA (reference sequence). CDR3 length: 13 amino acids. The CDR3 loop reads CSARRNTNQPQHF. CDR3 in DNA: TGCAGTGCTAGGCGTAATACCAATCAGCCCCAGCATTTT.

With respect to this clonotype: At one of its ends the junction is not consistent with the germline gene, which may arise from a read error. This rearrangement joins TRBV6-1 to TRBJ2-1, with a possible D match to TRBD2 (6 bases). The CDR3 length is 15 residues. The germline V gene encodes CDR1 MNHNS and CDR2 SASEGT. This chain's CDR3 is CASSARDGSYIEQFF. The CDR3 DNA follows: TGTGCCAGCAGCGCCCGGGACGGGAGCTACATTGAGCAGTTCTTC.

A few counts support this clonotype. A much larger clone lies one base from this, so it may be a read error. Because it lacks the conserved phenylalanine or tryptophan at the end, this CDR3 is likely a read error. The CDR3 DNA reads TGCGCCAGCAGCCAAGAAGTGATTGGAAAGGGCGAGCAGTACTTA. Its protein is CASSQEVIGKGEQYL. V usage is TRBV4-1 and J usage is TRBJ2-7; no definite D call. Trimming removed 0 bases at V and 6 bases at J, with 15 bases between. The CDR3 is made up of 15 amino acids. Germline V CDR1 and CDR2: MGHRA, YSYEKL.